The sequence of this T cell receptor (beta chain) was determined in a study of human T cells and chemical hapten exposure. Study background: Small pooled library volume differences chiefly drove per-sample TCR yield variation. Findings and limits, study-wide: Expanded TCRs made up significantly more big CDR3 similarity clusters than controls did. Alopecia affecting every donor means their immune response may not match healthy people's. Counts of expanded TCRs (at PT1) showed a positive correlation with patch test score.

TCRdb passed the RACE reads through MiXCR, listing each CDR3 protein once. Of around 110,000 distinct CDR3 sequences listed, 9.5% to 13% are singletons. Time point here: patch test 1, 2 weeks after DPC sensitization. The treatment is: therapeutic diphenylcyclopropenone sensitization with weekly scalp DPC. This clonotype was found many times. Its antigen remains unidentified. This TCR was sampled from a woman aged 50 to 60 with alopecia areata. Some clones in this sample may be carry-over from other donors' samples. The source material was whole blood, sampled in connection with sensitization to the hapten diphenylcyclopropenone (DPC).

As DNA, the CDR3 is TGTGCCAGCTCAGCCGGGACAGGGGTTAACGAGCAGTACTTC. Translated, it gives CASSAGTGVNEQYF. J is TRBJ2-7 and V is TRBV18, with TRBD1 matching over 10 bases. With 5 bases clipped from V and 5 bases from J, the junction kept 6 bases outside the gene matches. This CDR3 has 14 residues. CDR1 KGHSH and CDR2 LQKENI come from the germline V gene.